Each of the 10 T cell receptor beta chains below was sequenced from the same sample in a study of molecular identifiers for immune sequencing clone quantification. TCRdb reanalysed the PCR reads using MiXCR and keeps one entry per CDR3 protein. This sample has 60,000 to 70,000 distinct CDR3 sequences, with under 20% found just once. Sample: naive CD8+ T cells from blood, with Jurkat cell RNA spiked in. Subset of the sample: FACS-sorted CD8+CD4-CCR7+CD45RA+ naive T cells. These TCRs come from a human donor in good health. Some libraries in this study had Jurkat cell RNA spiked in.

J is TRBJ1-1 and V is TRBV5-1; D unclear. V lost 2 bases and J 0 bases, leaving 14 bases between the germline ends. Germline CDR1 reads SGHRS; CDR2 reads YFSETQ. The CDR3 is 16 amino acids. CDR3 DNA sequence: TGCGCCAGCAGCTTCACGTCCTTGGCAGTGAACACTGAAGCTTTCTTT. Translating it yields CASSFTSLAVNTEAFF.

This clonotype was recorded at least ten times. This chain joins TRBV14 and TRBJ2-1, with D perhaps assigned TRBD1 or TRBD2 (5 bases each). The CDR3 runs 13 residues. Germline CDR1 reads SGHDN; CDR2 reads FVKESK. The V end was cut by 5 bases, the J end by 9 bases, with 14 bases between. CDR3 sequence: CASSYGAPAEQFF. CDR3 in DNA: TGTGCCAGCAGCTACGGGGCGCCAGCTGAGCAGTTCTTC.

This clonotype was recorded at least ten times. This chain links TRBV20-1 with TRBJ2-7; weak D call: TRBD2 (6 bases). Germline CDR1 reads DFQATT; CDR2 reads SNEGSKA (reference sequence). Trimming pared 6 bases from V and 0 bases from J, leaving 18 bases between. This CDR3 spans 15 amino acids. The CDR3 is CSAKVTGTLSYEQYF. CDR3 in DNA: TGCAGTGCGAAAGTCACCGGGACTCTCTCCTACGAGCAGTACTTC.

This clonotype turned up a few times. This may stem from a read error, because a much larger clone lies one nucleotide away. The chain uses TRBV20-1 and TRBJ2-6; TRBD1 might be the D (5 bases). Per germline, CDR1 DFQATT and CDR2 SNEGSKA (reference sequence). CDR3 size: 15 residues. The CDR3 is CSARDPVAGANVPTF. The CDR3 DNA reads as TGCAGTGCTAGAGATCCGGTTGCTGGGGCCAACGTCCCGACTTTC.

This clonotype showed up many times. The chain couples TRBV4-1 to TRBJ2-1; a possible D gene is TRBD2 (6 bases). This CDR3 contains 16 residues. Germline values: CDR1 MGHRA, CDR2 YSYEKL. The germline V and J ends were trimmed by 4 bases and 8 bases, with 21 bases remaining between them. The CDR3 bases are TGCGCCAGCAGCCGAGGCGCGCTGGAGGGTTGGGATGAGCAGTTCTTC. Its translation: CASSRGALEGWDEQFF.

This clonotype was recorded at least ten times. The chain uses TRBV9 and TRBJ2-2; 8 positions match TRBD2. J gave up 4 bases and V 0 bases, and 11 bases lay outside the gene matches. The CDR3 spans 18 residues. CDR1 is SGDLS, CDR2 YYNGEE, per germline. The CDR3 protein is CASSVGTSYRSVTGELFF. The CDR3 DNA is TGTGCCAGCAGCGTAGGGACTAGCTATCGTTCGGTCACCGGGGAGCTGTTTTTT.

This clonotype was observed many times. The chain carries TRBV27 and TRBJ2-3; D is unresolved. Trimming pared 2 bases from V and 6 bases from J, leaving 9 bases between. CDR1 is MNHEY, CDR2 SMNVEV, per germline (reference sequence). This CDR3 is 13 amino acids long. The CDR3 DNA is TGTGCCAGCAGTTTAGTCGGTCCGGATACGCAGTATTTT. Translation gives CASSLVGPDTQYF.

This clonotype has ten or more counts. The chain has TRBV6-1 and TRBJ1-6, with D hard to call. CDR3 length equals 16 residues. Germline loops: CDR1 MNHNS, CDR2 SASEGT. Trimming stripped 1 base from V and 9 bases from J, with 16 bases between. The CDR3 sequence is CASSEDAQDLFSPLHF. The CDR3, as DNA: TGTGCCAGCAGTGAAGACGCTCAGGATCTTTTTTCACCCCTCCACTTT.

This clonotype appeared many times. J is TRBJ2-1 and V is TRBV6-2 or TRBV6-3, with a tentative D call TRBD1 (5 bases). V was cut by 1 base and J by 3 bases, with 25 bases left in between. The CDR3 contains 20 residues. Germline V lookup: CDR1 MNHEY, CDR2 SVGEGT. CDR3 nucleotides: TGTGCCAGCAGTTACTTGGAACCGGTTTACCCTCAAGGGGACTACAATGAGCAGTTCTTC. It translates to CASSYLEPVYPQGDYNEQFF.

This clonotype came up many times. The J gene is TRBJ1-4, the V gene TRBV5-8; 9 bases are shared with TRBD1. The germline gives CDR1 SGHTS, CDR2 YDEGEE. V dropped 3 bases and J dropped 7; count of bases not matched to a gene: 4. The CDR3 spans 14 residues. CDR3 in DNA: TGTGCCAGCAGCTCCGGGACAGGGACTGAAAAACTGTTTTTT. Protein: CASSSGTGTEKLFF.